These 28 T cell receptor beta chains were sequenced from one sample in a study of pediatric ulcerative colitis. One to two pinch biopsies were taken from the rectum during colonoscopy. Using immunoSEQ multiplex PCR, the repertoire was profiled, and TCRdb retains in-frame clones only, with some absent. The sample consists of 17,000 or so clones, around 70% of them appearing once. Source material: gut tissue. These receptors originate from a girl aged 10 to 17 with moderate ulcerative colitis.

V usage is TRBV18 and J usage is TRBJ2-1; either TRBD1 or TRBD2 may supply D (5 bases each). Germline lookup yields CDR1 KGHSH and CDR2 LQKENI. Deletions cut 5 bases from V and 9 bases from J, with 14 bases between. The CDR3 is 13 residues long. This CDR3 is CASSSGPTGEQFF. The CDR3 DNA sequence: TGTGCCAGCTCATCGGGACCCACCGGTGAGCAGTTCTTC. The entire variable domain, with the rest obtained from reference TRBV18 and TRBJ2-1, is as follows: NAGVMQNPRHLVRRRGQEARLRCSPMKGHSHVYWYRQLPEEGLKFMVYLQKENIIDESGMPKERFSAEFPKEGPSILRIQQVVRGDSAAYFCASSSGPTGEQFFGPGTRLTVL.

The gene calls are TRBV5-1 and TRBJ2-5, with D perhaps TRBD2 (5 bases). Germline-derived CDR1 and CDR2 are SGHRS and YFSETQ. The CDR3 covers 16 residues. V was trimmed by 0 bases and J by 5 bases, leaving 17 bases between them. CDR3 in DNA: TGCGCCAGCAGCTTGGAAGGACGAGGGTTGGGGGAGACCCAGTACTTC. Protein sequence: CASSLEGRGLGETQYF.

J is TRBJ2-2 and V is TRBV5-1; D might be TRBD1 (6 bases). Trimming took 1 base from V and 5 from J, leaving 21 bases between them. The CDR3 runs 18 residues. Germline CDR1 is SGHRS and CDR2 is YFSETQ. The chain's CDR3 is CASSLFRTDLRSTGELFF. For the CDR3, the DNA is TGCGCCAGCAGCTTGTTTCGGACAGACCTTCGGAGTACCGGGGAGCTGTTTTTT.

The chain carries TRBV28 and TRBJ1-2; D uncertain. Germline V gene data show CDR1 as MDHEN and CDR2 as SYDVKM. Between the trimmed V and J ends, which lost 4 bases and 8 bases, there was a span of 8 bases. The CDR3 is made up of 11 amino acids. The CDR3 loop is CASSSQWGYTF. Here the CDR3 DNA reads TGTGCCAGCAGTTCCCAGTGGGGCTACACCTTC.

The V and J genes are TRBV10-2 and TRBJ1-6, with no clear D. CDR1 and CDR2 (germline): WSHSY, SAAADI. Trimming took 6 bases from V and 3 from J, leaving 12 bases between them. This CDR3 is 15 amino acids long. DNA of the CDR3: TGCGCCAGCAGCAAGAGTCCGGGCTATAATTCACCCCTCCACTTT. This codes for CASSKSPGYNSPLHF.

The rearrangement links TRBV5-6 to TRBJ2-3, with 9 nucleotides matching TRBD2. The V and J ends lost 2 bases and 4 bases, in that order; junction bases with no gene match: 2. Germline values: CDR1 SGHDT, CDR2 YYEEEE. The CDR3 has 14 amino acids. The CDR3, as DNA: TGTGCCAGCAGCTTCGGGACTAGCCCAGATACGCAGTATTTT. Translation gives CASSFGTSPDTQYF.

This clone was found once. This chain links TRBV7-2 with TRBJ2-6, with D perhaps assigned TRBD1 or TRBD2 (5 bases each). The CDR3 sequence is 19 residues long. Germline V CDR1 and CDR2: SGHTA, FQGNSA. The germline V and J ends were trimmed by 2 bases and 0 bases, with 17 bases remaining between them. The DNA for the CDR3 is TGTGCCAGCAGCTTAAGATGGTCAGGGACCAGCTCTGGGGCCAACGTCCTGACTTTC. Amino acid sequence: CASSLRWSGTSSGANVLTF. The full variable domain, with the rest looked up from reference TRBV7-2 and TRBJ2-6, is GAGVSQSPSNKVTEKGKDVELRCDPISGHTALYWYRQSLGQGLEFLIYFQGNSAPDKSGLPSDRFSAERTGGSVSTLTIQRTQQEDSAVYLCASSLRWSGTSSGANVLTFGAGSRLTVL.

The chain links TRBV9 to TRBJ2-7; D perhaps matches TRBD2 (6 bases). The CDR3 consists of 14 residues. The germline V gene encodes CDR1 SGDLS and CDR2 YYNGEE. With 4 bases removed from V and 2 bases from J, the gap between germline ends came to 13 bases. CDR3 bases: TGTGCCAGCAGCCTCTCTAGCGTACCCTACGAGCAGTACTTC. As protein: CASSLSSVPYEQYF. The whole variable domain, remainder taken from reference TRBV9 and TRBJ2-7, is DSGVTQTPKHLITATGQRVTLRCSPRSGDLSVYWYQQSLDQGLQFLIQYYNGEERAKGNILERFSAQQFPDLHSELNLSSLELGDSALYFCASSLSSVPYEQYFGPGTRLTVT.

The sample holds a few counts of this clone. The chain combines TRBV5-3 with TRBJ2-7; D possibly corresponds to TRBD2 (5 bases). TRBV5-3 is placed among ORFs of uncertain function. The CDR3 runs to 15 residues. V was trimmed by 4 bases and J by 3 bases, leaving 17 bases between them. CDR3 nucleotides: TGTGCCAGAAGCCCTCTTTCTGGACTCCTCTACGAGCAGTACTTC. It codes for CARSPLSGLLYEQYF.

The V gene is TRBV7-2, the J gene TRBJ2-6, with D unclear. The CDR3 extends over 15 amino acids. Germline CDR1 reads SGHTA; CDR2 reads FQGNSA. V gave up 5 bases and J gave up 0 bases, with 8 bases separating them. The CDR3 DNA is TGTGCCAGCAGCGACGAAAGCTCTGGGGCCAACGTCCTGACTTTC. Translation gives CASSDESSGANVLTF.

The genes are TRBV7-3 and TRBJ2-6, with unresolved D. The CDR3 is 14 amino acids. The V end lost 5 bases, the J end lost 4 bases, and 9 bases lay between the germline ends. Germline V lookup: CDR1 SGHTA, CDR2 FQGTGA. The CDR3 nucleotides are TGTGCCAGCAGCCCGATCCGGGGGGCCAACGTCCTGACTTTC. This codes for CASSPIRGANVLTF.

The table lists this clone with a count of one. The rearrangement links TRBV28 to TRBJ2-1; D perhaps matches TRBD2 (5 bases). V dropped 5 bases and J dropped 2 bases, with 28 bases sitting between them. Germline CDR1 and CDR2: MDHEN and SYDVKM. The CDR3 contains 20 residues. CDR3: CASSPDLAERELPTYNEQFF. The DNA for the CDR3 is TGTGCCAGCAGTCCTGATCTCGCCGAAAGGGAGCTCCCCACCTACAATGAGCAGTTCTTC.

This clone has a handful of counts. The chain uses TRBV5-1 and TRBJ2-1, with a tentative D call TRBD1 (5 bases). Trimming took off 0 bases at V and 6 bases at J, with 10 bases between the two ends. Germline lookup yields CDR1 SGHRS and CDR2 YFSETQ. The CDR3 loop spans 14 amino acids. CDR3 sequence: CASSLGPQGNEQFF. The CDR3 DNA is TGCGCCAGCAGCTTGGGACCCCAGGGCAATGAGCAGTTCTTC.

V is TRBV6-4 and J is TRBJ2-3, with D tentatively TRBD2 (6 bases). Trimming took off 3 bases at V and 5 bases at J, with 9 bases between the two ends. The CDR3 is 13 amino acids. The germline V gene has CDR1 MRHNA and CDR2 SNTAGT. Written as DNA, the CDR3 is TGTGCCAGCAGTGAGGAGGGGAGAGATACGCAGTATTTT. This gives the protein CASSEEGRDTQYF.

The chain couples TRBV5-4 to TRBJ1-2, with D perhaps matching TRBD1 (5 bases). Looked up from germline, CDR1 is SGHNT and CDR2 is YYREEE (reference sequence). The V gene lost 0 bases and the J gene lost 2 bases, with 11 bases spanning the gap. CDR3 length: 15 residues. The CDR3 reads CASSLDPGQNYGYTF. In DNA form, the CDR3 reads TGTGCCAGCAGCTTGGATCCAGGGCAGAACTATGGCTACACCTTC.

The chain links TRBV29-1 to TRBJ2-3; tentatively, D is TRBD1 (6 bases). The germline gives CDR1 SQVTM, CDR2 ANQGSEA. The V gene lost 3 bases and the J gene lost 0 bases, with 16 bases spanning the gap. This CDR3 is built from 16 residues. In DNA, the CDR3 is TGCAGCGTTGACGTCAGGGGTTACTCTAGCACAGATACGCAGTATTTT. Translation gives CSVDVRGYSSTDTQYF.

The chain recombines TRBV5-1 with TRBJ2-2, with D possibly TRBD1 on 6 matching bases. Trimming pared 4 bases from V and 4 bases from J, leaving 11 bases between. Germline CDR1 is SGHRS and CDR2 is YFSETQ. The CDR3 length is 14 residues. The CDR3 DNA is TGCGCCAGCAGCCCCCAACAGGGCACCGGGGAGCTGTTTTTT. This gives the protein CASSPQQGTGELFF.

The V call is TRBV6-1, the J call TRBJ1-6; weak D call: TRBD1 (5 bases). V lost 7 bases, J lost 12 bases, and 16 bases lay in between. Looked up from germline, CDR1 is MNHNS and CDR2 is SASEGT. The CDR3 length is 13 residues. CDR3 in amino acids: CASILQGRLPLHF. CDR3 in DNA: TGTGCCAGCATACTCCAGGGTAGGCTACCCCTCCACTTT.

The chain combines TRBV18 with TRBJ2-3, with TRBD2 identical over 9 bases. V trimming: 6 bases; J trimming: 5 bases; junction bases outside the gene matches: 9. The CDR3 is made up of 15 amino acids. Germline V lookup: CDR1 KGHSH, CDR2 LQKENI. CDR3 in amino acids: CASSPNSGGIDTQYF. The CDR3 DNA reads as TGTGCCAGCTCCCCCAACAGCGGGGGGATAGATACGCAGTATTTT. Full variable domain (rest looked up from reference TRBV18 and TRBJ2-3): NAGVMQNPRHLVRRRGQEARLRCSPMKGHSHVYWYRQLPEEGLKFMVYLQKENIIDESGMPKERFSAEFPKEGPSILRIQQVVRGDSAAYFCASSPNSGGIDTQYFGPGTRLTVL.

The rearrangement uses TRBV4-1 and TRBJ2-3; D is ambiguous. The CDR3 covers 12 residues. From germline, CDR1 is MGHRA and CDR2 YSYEKL. Trimming removed 0 bases at V and 7 bases at J, with 5 bases between. The DNA for the CDR3 is TGCGCCAGCAGCCAAGAATCCCATACGCAGTATTTT. Its translation: CASSQESHTQYF.

The chain combines TRBV28 with TRBJ2-1, with 12 bases identical to TRBD2. The CDR3 is 18 residues long. The trim removed 6 bases at V and 4 bases at J, leaving 13 bases unmatched. Germline V gives CDR1 MDHEN, CDR2 SYDVKM. The DNA of the CDR3 is TGTGCCAGCAGCCCACTCCCCGGACTAGCGGGAAGATACAATGAGCAGTTCTTC. This encodes CASSPLPGLAGRYNEQFF.

The chain joins TRBV27 to TRBJ1-3, with D unresolved. Germline loops: CDR1 MNHEY, CDR2 SMNVEV (reference sequence). The V end lost 2 bases, the J end lost 0 bases, and 11 bases lay between the germline ends. The CDR3 totals 16 residues. Written as DNA, the CDR3 is TGTGCCAGCAGTTTAACGGGAGCCCTCTCTGGAAACACCATATATTTT. It is translated as CASSLTGALSGNTIYF.

This clone was picked up a small number of times. The chain links TRBV2 to TRBJ1-4; weak D call: TRBD1 (6 bases). The germline V gene has CDR1 SNHLY and CDR2 FYNNEI. Trimming pared 6 bases from V and 8 bases from J, leaving 16 bases between. The CDR3 extends over 14 amino acids. The CDR3 DNA is TGTGCCAGCAGCACCAGGGGAGGCGGCGAAAAACTGTTTTTT. As protein: CASSTRGGGEKLFF.

This clone was observed a single time. The V call is TRBV5-1, the J call TRBJ2-7; D call uncertain. V was cut by 4 bases and J by 0 bases, with 11 bases left in between. The germline V gene has CDR1 SGHRS and CDR2 YFSETQ. The CDR3 is 14 residues long. DNA for the CDR3: TGCGCCAGCAGCCTAGGACGGACCTCCTACGAGCAGTACTTC. Protein sequence: CASSLGRTSYEQYF. Complete variable domain (other parts from reference TRBV5-1 and TRBJ2-7): KAGVTQTPRYLIKTRGQQVTLSCSPISGHRSVSWYQQTPGQGLQFLFEYFSETQRNKGNFPGRFSGRQFSNSRSEMNVSTLELGDSALYLCASSLGRTSYEQYFGPGTRLTVT.

This rearrangement joins TRBV5-1 to TRBJ1-2; a possible D gene is TRBD1 (5 bases). V was shortened by 4 bases and J by 3 bases, with 22 bases between the two germline ends. The CDR3 spans 17 residues. From germline, CDR1 is SGHRS and CDR2 YFSETQ. The CDR3 loop reads CASSADSSRGSYYGYTF. Here the CDR3 DNA reads TGCGCCAGCAGCGCCGACAGCAGTCGTGGGAGTTACTATGGCTACACCTTC. Drawing the rest from reference TRBV5-1 and TRBJ1-2, the complete variable domain is KAGVTQTPRYLIKTRGQQVTLSCSPISGHRSVSWYQQTPGQGLQFLFEYFSETQRNKGNFPGRFSGRQFSNSRSEMNVSTLELGDSALYLCASSADSSRGSYYGYTFGSGTRLTVV.

The chain recombines TRBV9 with TRBJ1-2; a weak D match, TRBD1 (5 bases). Trimming pared 0 bases from V and 7 bases from J, leaving 13 bases between. Germline V CDR1 and CDR2: SGDLS, YYNGEE. This CDR3 comprises 14 residues. The CDR3: CASSVAGPGIGYTF. The CDR3 bases are TGTGCCAGCAGCGTAGCGGGACCGGGTATTGGCTACACCTTC. Full variable domain (missing parts from reference TRBV9 and TRBJ1-2): DSGVTQTPKHLITATGQRVTLRCSPRSGDLSVYWYQQSLDQGLQFLIQYYNGEERAKGNILERFSAQQFPDLHSELNLSSLELGDSALYFCASSVAGPGIGYTFGSGTRLTVV.

The table lists this clone with a few counts. The chain recombines TRBV11-2 with TRBJ1-6, with D hard to call. The length of the CDR3 is 13 residues. Germline V gene data show CDR1 as SGHAT and CDR2 as FQNNGV. Trimming pared 3 bases from V and 7 bases from J, leaving 7 bases between. DNA of the CDR3: TGTGCCAGCAGCTTTTCCCCAAATTCACCCCTCCACTTT. Its translation: CASSFSPNSPLHF.

The rearrangement joins TRBV15 to TRBJ1-2; D call uncertain. The CDR3 has 13 residues. The V gene's germline CDR1 is LNHNV and CDR2 YYDKDF (reference sequence). Trimming removed 0 bases at V and 8 bases at J, with 10 bases between. CDR3 nucleotide sequence: TGTGCCACCAGCAGAGAATCGGGGTACGGCTACACCTTC. It yields the protein CATSRESGYGYTF. Variable domain in full (rest from reference TRBV15 and TRBJ1-2): DAMVIQNPRYQVTQFGKPVTLSCSQTLNHNVMYWYQQKSSQAPKLLFHYYDKDFNNEADTPDNFQSRRPNTSFCFLDIRSPGLGDTAMYLCATSRESGYGYTFGSGTRLTVV.